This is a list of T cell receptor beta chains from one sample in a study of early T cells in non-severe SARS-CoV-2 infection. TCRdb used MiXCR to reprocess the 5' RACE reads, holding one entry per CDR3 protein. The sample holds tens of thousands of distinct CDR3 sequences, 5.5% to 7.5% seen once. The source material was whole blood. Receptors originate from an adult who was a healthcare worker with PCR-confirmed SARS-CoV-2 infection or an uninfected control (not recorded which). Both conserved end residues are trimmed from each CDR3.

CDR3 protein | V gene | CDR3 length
ASSLSRRLLQETQY | TRBV28 | 14
ASSFGDSGRGETQY | TRBV5-1 | 14
ASSRGGYNEQF | TRBV6-2/TRBV6-3 | 11
ASSPDRGQSYEQY | TRBV6-5 | 13
ASSLMGSQNSPLH | TRBV27 | 13
ASTPGGGGSNQPQH | TRBV6-2/TRBV6-3 | 14
ASSKDGRNQETQY | TRBV11-2 | 13
ASSPRTTKETQY | TRBV18 | 12
ASSLWAGETDQPQH | TRBV12-3/TRBV12-4 | 14
ASSPKGLSSYNSPLH | TRBV28 | 15